Following are 8 T cell receptor beta chains from one sample sequenced in a study of blood T cells in healthy people across ages. A second PCR of 7 to 11 cycles used a sample-barcoded 5' primer and a J-beta primer mix. TCRdb re-analysed the 5' RACE reads in MiXCR, keeping a single row per CDR3 protein. The sample yields about 1 million distinct CDR3 sequences, 40% to 45% seen once. Sequencing input: blood. Receptors were obtained from an older woman in good health.

Ten or more counts support this clonotype. This chain connects TRBV15 to TRBJ2-5; possible D gene TRBD2, 5 bases. V was clipped by 4 bases and J by 2 bases, with 14 bases between them. The CDR3 runs 15 residues. The V gene's germline CDR1 is LNHNV and CDR2 YYDKDF (reference sequence). Here the CDR3 reads CATSTRGQNQETQYF. The CDR3 coding sequence is TGTGCCACCAGCACCCGAGGGCAGAATCAAGAGACCCAGTACTTC.

The chain employs TRBV20-1 and TRBJ1-1, with 8 bases lining up with TRBD1. Germline CDR1 reads DFQATT; CDR2 reads SNEGSKA (reference sequence). The trim removed 7 bases at V and 1 base at J, leaving 11 bases unmatched. This CDR3 comprises 15 residues. The CDR3 DNA is TGCAGTGTCGCCCGCCCCGGGACAGGGAACACTGAAGCTTTCTTT. Its protein is CSVARPGTGNTEAFF.

This chain links TRBV5-6 with TRBJ2-3; D gene unclear. The ends were cut back, 1 base at V and 9 bases at J, with 18 bases in the middle. This CDR3 has 15 amino acids. Germline V CDR1 and CDR2: SGHDT, YYEEEE. The CDR3 reads CASSLKLFYAETQYF. The CDR3 DNA sequence: TGTGCCAGCAGCTTGAAACTCTTCTACGCGGAGACGCAGTATTTT.

Note on this clonotype: A much larger clone differs from this one at a single base, so this may be a read error. The gene calls are TRBV29-1 and TRBJ2-7; no reliable D call. Per germline, CDR1 SQVTM and CDR2 ANQGSEA. The CDR3 runs to 12 residues. The CDR3 reads CCVRSALGEQYF. CDR3 in DNA: TGCTGCGTGCGGAGTGCGTTAGGAGAGCAGTACTTC.

The chain recombines TRBV11-2 with TRBJ2-4, with D possibly TRBD2 on 6 matching bases. The DNA matches TRBJ2-7 better at its end, which makes the J call doubtful. Germline V CDR1 and CDR2: SGHAT, FQNNGV. The CDR3 spans 16 residues. The CDR3 DNA follows: TGTGCCAGCAGCTTAGTACATCGGGGGAGACCGTCCGAGCAGTACTTC. The encoded protein is CASSLVHRGRPSEQYF.

With regard to this clonotype: A much larger clone sits a single nucleotide away, making a read error possible. The chain employs TRBV18 and TRBJ2-5; the match to TRBD2 covers 8 bases. The J call may be mistaken, given a closer DNA end match to TRBJ2-7. CDR1 and CDR2 (germline): KGHSH, LQKENI. The CDR3 contains 14 residues. CDR3 coding DNA: TGTGCCAGCTCACCCTCGGGACTAGTGGACGAGCAGTACTTC. Translating it yields CASSPSGLVDEQYF.

This clonotype was counted a few times. The J gene is TRBJ2-3, the V gene TRBV29-1, with D perhaps TRBD2 (5 bases). Looked up from germline, CDR1 is SQVTM and CDR2 is ANQGSEA. Trimming took 8 bases from V and 5 from J, leaving 8 bases between them. The CDR3 consists of 10 residues. The CDR3 nucleotides read TGCAGCCTCGGGGAAGATACGCAGTATTTT. This gives the protein CSLGEDTQYF.

The CDR3 here is CSYDSNYGYTF. The CDR3 nucleotides read TGCAGCTACGACAGTAACTATGGCTACACCTTC. The gene calls are TRBV29-1 and TRBJ1-2, with D tentatively TRBD1 (5 bases). The germline CDR1 and CDR2 sequences are SQVTM and ANQGSEA. V was cut by 8 bases and J by 1 base, with 8 bases left in between. The CDR3 runs to 11 residues.